The clone carrying this T cell receptor beta chain occurred many times. Its antigen is currently unknown. The germline V and J ends were trimmed by 0 bases and 0 bases, with 10 bases remaining between them. The CDR3 has 16 residues. In germline, CDR1 is MNHEY, CDR2 SVGAGI. Overall study findings and caveats: The larger-cohort validation was restricted to a single TCR beta V-J rearrangement rather than whole repertoires. The TCR gene usage of tumor memory CD4+ T cells clustered together with blood and lymph node memory CD4+ cells and with lymph node naive CD4+ cells.

Treg sorting used a CD4+CD25+CD127-/low gate. Full-length variable regions came from constant-region reverse primers plus semi-nested Nested Universal Primer A PCR. A single record per CDR3 protein comes from TCRdb applying MiXCR to the 5' RACE reads. The sample lists about 55,000 distinct CDR3 sequences, about a fifth occurring once. The sequenced material came from tumor-infiltrating Tregs sorted from the breast tumor. This clonotype was sampled from a female donor with breast cancer. This chain joins TRBV6-5 and TRBJ2-3; possibly TRBD1 or TRBD2 for D (5 bases each). The CDR3 coding sequence is TGTGCCAGCAGTTACTCTTGGGGACGGAGCACAGATACGCAGTATTTT. Its protein is CASSYSWGRSTDTQYF.